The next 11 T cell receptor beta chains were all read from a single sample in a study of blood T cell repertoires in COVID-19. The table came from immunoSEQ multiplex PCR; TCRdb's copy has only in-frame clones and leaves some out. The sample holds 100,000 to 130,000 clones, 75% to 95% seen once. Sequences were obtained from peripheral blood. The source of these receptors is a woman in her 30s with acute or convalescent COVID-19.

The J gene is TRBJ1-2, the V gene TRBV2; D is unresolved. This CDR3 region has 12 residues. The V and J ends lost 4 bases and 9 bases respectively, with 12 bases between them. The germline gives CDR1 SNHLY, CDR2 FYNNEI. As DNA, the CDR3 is TGTGCCAGCAGTGTATCGACTATAAGCTACACCTTC. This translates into CASSVSTISYTF.

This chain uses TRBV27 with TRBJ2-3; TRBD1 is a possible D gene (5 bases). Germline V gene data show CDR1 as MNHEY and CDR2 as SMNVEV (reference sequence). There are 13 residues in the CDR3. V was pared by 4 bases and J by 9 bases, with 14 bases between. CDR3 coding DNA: TGTGCCAGCAGTTCTCGGACAACACGAACGCAGTATTTT. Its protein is CASSSRTTRTQYF.

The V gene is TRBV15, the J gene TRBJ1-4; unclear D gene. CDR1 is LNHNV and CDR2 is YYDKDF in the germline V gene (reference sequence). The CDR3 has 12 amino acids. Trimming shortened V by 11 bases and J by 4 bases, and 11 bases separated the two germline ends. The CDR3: CAAKRGNEKLFF. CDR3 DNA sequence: TGTGCCGCCAAACGGGGTAATGAAAAACTGTTTTTT.

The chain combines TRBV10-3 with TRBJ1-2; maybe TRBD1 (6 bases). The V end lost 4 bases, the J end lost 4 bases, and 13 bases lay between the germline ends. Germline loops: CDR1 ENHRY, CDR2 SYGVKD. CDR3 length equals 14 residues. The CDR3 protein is CAISVEGVSYGYTF. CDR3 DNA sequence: TGTGCCATCAGTGTTGAGGGGGTAAGCTATGGCTACACCTTC.

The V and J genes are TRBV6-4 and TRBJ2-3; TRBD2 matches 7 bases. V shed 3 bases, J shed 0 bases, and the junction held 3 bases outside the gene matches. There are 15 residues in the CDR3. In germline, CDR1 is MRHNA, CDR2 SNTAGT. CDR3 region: CASSEGSGSTDTQYF. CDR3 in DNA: TGTGCCAGCAGTGAGGGTAGCGGGAGCACAGATACGCAGTATTTT.

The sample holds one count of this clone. CDR3 sequence: CASSDPGLLETQYF. For the CDR3, the DNA is TGCGCCAGCAGCGACCCGGGACTATTGGAGACCCAGTACTTC. The chain has TRBV4-1 and TRBJ2-5; 7 nucleotides match TRBD2. CDR1 is MGHRA, CDR2 YSYEKL, per germline. CDR3 length equals 14 residues. V shed 5 bases, J shed 5 bases, and the junction held 8 bases outside the gene matches.

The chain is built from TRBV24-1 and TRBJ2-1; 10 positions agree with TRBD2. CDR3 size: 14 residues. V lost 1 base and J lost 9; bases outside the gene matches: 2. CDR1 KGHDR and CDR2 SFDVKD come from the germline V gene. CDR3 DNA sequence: TGTGCCACCAGTGATTTTAGGACTAGCGGTGAGCAGTTCTTC. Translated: CATSDFRTSGEQFF.

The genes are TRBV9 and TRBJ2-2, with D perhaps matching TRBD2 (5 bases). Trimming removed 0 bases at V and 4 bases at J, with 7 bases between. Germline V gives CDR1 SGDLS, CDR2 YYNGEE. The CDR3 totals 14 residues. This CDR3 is CASSVGLTTGELFF. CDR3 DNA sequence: TGTGCCAGCAGCGTAGGACTAACCACCGGGGAGCTGTTTTTT.

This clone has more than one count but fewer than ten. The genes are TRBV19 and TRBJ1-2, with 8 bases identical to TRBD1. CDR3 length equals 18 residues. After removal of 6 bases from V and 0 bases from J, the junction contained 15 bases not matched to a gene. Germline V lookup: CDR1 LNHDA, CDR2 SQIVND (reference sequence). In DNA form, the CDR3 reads TGTGCCAGTAGCATAATGGACAGGGTAGGAATAACTAACTATGGCTACACCTTC. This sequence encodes CASSIMDRVGITNYGYTF.

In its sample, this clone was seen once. The DNA of the CDR3 is TGCGCCAGCAGCCAAGACAGGGGGCGATCAGCTTTCTTT. Translation: CASSQDRGRSAFF. The chain carries TRBV4-3 and TRBJ1-1, with 8 bases aligning to TRBD1. This CDR3 is 13 amino acids long. The junction had 4 bases not matched to a gene; V was cut back by 0 bases and J by 10 bases. The germline gives CDR1 LGHNA, CDR2 YSLEER.

This CDR3 is CASSQEGGQGNGYTF. The CDR3 DNA follows: TGTGCCAGCAGCCAAGAGGGTGGACAGGGGAATGGCTACACCTTC. This chain uses TRBV4-2 with TRBJ1-2, with 9 bases lining up with TRBD1. The CDR3 is 15 residues long. CDR1 is LGHNA and CDR2 is YNFKEQ in the germline V gene. Losses at the gene ends were 0 bases for V and 6 bases for J; bases not matched to a gene: 5.